This T cell receptor (beta chain) came from a study of T cell responses to AZD1222 COVID-19 vaccine. About this clone itself: The antigen remains undetermined.

V lost 6 bases and J lost 3; bases outside the gene matches: 10. The CDR3 runs 16 residues. Germline V lookup: CDR1 LGHDT, CDR2 YNNKEL (reference sequence). Produced via immunoSEQ multiplex PCR; TCRdb's table is partial and in-frame only. The sample has about 120,000 clones; roughly nine tenths are singletons. Study outcomes and limitations: Samples come after the peak T cell response, not at day 14. Spike-specific TCR breadth and depth went up after people got two AZD1222 doses. Mapped onto spike, vaccine-associated CD4 TCRs spanned it and were dominant at 160-218 and 743-854. White British donors predominated, females outnumbered males, and clonal diversity was possibly underestimated.

This TCR was recovered from an adult who received the AZD1222 COVID-19 vaccine. The V gene is TRBV3-1 (or the pseudogene TRBV3-2), the J gene TRBJ2-4; 8 nucleotides line up with TRBD1. The specimen was peripheral blood, collected 28 days after the second AZD1222 dose. DNA of the CDR3: TGTGCCAGCAGGCTCTCGGACAGGGCTGGCAAAAACATTCAGTACTTC. This encodes CASRLSDRAGKNIQYF.